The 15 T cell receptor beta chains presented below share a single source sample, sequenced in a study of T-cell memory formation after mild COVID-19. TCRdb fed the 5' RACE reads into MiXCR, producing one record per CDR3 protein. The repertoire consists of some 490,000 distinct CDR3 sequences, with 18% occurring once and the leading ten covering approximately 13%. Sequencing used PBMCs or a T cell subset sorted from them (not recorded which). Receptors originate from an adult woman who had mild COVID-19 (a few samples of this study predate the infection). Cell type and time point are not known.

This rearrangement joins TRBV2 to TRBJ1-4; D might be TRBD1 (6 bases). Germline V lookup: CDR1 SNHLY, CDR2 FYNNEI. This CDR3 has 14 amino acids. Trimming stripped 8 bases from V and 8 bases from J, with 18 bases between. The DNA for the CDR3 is TGTGCCAGCGGGGGCAGGGAACGGGGCGAAAAACTGTTTTTT. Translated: CASGGRERGEKLFF.

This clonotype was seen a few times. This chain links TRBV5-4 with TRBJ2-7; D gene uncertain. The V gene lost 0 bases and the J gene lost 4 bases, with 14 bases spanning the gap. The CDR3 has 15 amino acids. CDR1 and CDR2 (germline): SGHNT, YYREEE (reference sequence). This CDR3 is CASSLDAQVGYEQYF. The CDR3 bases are TGTGCCAGCAGCTTGGATGCCCAGGTTGGATACGAGCAGTACTTC.

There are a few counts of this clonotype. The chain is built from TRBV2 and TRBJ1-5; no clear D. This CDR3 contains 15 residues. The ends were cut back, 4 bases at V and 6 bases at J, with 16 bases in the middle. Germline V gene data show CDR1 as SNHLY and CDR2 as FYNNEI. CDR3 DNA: TGTGCCAGCAGTGTGGTTGGGCAGGTCGGTCAGCCCCAGCATTTT. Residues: CASSVVGQVGQPQHF.

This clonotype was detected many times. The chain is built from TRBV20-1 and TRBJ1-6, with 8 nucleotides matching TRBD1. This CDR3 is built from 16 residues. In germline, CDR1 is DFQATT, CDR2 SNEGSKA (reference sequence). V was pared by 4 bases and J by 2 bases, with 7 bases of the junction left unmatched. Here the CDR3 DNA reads TGCAGTGCTATCGGACAGGGCCTAGCCTATAATTCACCCCTCCACTTT. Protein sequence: CSAIGQGLAYNSPLHF.

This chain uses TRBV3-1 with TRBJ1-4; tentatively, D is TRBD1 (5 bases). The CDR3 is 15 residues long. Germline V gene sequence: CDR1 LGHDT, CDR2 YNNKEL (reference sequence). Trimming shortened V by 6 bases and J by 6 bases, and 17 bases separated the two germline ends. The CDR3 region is CASRDTGPKYEKLFF. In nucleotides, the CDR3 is TGTGCCAGCAGAGACACAGGTCCGAAGTATGAAAAACTGTTTTTT.

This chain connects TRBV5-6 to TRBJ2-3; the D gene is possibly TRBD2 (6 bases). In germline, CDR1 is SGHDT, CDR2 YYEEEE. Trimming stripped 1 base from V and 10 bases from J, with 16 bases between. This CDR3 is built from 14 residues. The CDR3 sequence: CASSLSGLTGAQYF. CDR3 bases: TGTGCCAGCAGCTTGTCCGGGCTGACGGGGGCGCAGTATTTT.

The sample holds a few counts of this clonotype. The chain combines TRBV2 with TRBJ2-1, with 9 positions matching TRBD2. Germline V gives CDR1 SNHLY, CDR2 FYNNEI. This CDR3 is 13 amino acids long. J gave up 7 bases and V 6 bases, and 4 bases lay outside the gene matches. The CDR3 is CASSRGRGNEQFF. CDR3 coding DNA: TGTGCCAGCAGCCGCGGGAGGGGTAATGAGCAGTTCTTC.

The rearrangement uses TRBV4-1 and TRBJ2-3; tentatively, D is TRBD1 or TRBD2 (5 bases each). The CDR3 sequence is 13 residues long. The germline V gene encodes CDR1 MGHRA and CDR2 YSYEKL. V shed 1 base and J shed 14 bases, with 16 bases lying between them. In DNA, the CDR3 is TGCGCCAGCAGCCAAGGAACCGGGACCCCACTGTATTTT. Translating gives CASSQGTGTPLYF.

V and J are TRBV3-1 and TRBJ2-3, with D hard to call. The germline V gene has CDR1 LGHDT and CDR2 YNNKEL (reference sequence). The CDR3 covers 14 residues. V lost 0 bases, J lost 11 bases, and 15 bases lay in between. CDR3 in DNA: TGTGCCAGCAGCCAAGATAACCCACTGGGCCGGCAGTATTTT. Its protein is CASSQDNPLGRQYF.

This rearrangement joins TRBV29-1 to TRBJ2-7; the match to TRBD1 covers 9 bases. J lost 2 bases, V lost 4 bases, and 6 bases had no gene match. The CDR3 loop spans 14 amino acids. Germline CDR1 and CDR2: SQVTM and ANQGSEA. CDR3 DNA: TGCAGCGTTGCAACCGGGACAGGGACCTACGAGCAGTACTTC. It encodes CSVATGTGTYEQYF.

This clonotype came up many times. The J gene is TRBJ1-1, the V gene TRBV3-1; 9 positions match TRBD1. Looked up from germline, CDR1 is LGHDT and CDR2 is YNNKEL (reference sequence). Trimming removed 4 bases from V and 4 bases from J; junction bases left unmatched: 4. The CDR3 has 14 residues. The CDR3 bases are TGTGCCAGCAGCCCCCGGACAGGGGTCACTGAAGCTTTCTTT. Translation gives CASSPRTGVTEAFF.

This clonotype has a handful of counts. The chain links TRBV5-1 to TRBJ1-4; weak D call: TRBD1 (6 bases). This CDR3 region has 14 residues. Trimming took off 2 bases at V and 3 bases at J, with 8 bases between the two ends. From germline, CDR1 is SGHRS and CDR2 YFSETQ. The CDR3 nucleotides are TGCGCCAGCAGCTTTTCAGGGGCTAATGAAAAACTGTTTTTT. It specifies CASSFSGANEKLFF.

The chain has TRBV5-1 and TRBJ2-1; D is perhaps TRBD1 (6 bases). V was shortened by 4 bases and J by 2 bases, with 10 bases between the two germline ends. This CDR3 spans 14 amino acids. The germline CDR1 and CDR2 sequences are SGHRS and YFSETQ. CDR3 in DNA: TGCGCCAGCAGCAGGACAGCGACCTACAATGAGCAGTTCTTC. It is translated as CASSRTATYNEQFF.

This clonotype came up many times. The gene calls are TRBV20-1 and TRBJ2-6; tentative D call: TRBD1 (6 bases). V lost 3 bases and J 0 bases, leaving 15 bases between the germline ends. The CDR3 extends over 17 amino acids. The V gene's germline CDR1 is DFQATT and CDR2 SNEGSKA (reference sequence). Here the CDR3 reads CSASPGHSSSGANVLTF. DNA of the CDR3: TGCAGTGCTAGCCCGGGACACTCATCCTCTGGGGCCAACGTCCTGACTTTC.

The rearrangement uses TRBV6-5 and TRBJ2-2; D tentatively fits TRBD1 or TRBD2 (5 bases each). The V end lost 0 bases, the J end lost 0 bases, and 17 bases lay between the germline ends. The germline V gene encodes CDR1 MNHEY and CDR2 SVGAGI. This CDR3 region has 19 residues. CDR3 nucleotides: TGTGCCAGCAGTTACTCGAAGGGGACGGTTTACGCGAACACCGGGGAGCTGTTTTTT. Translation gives CASSYSKGTVYANTGELFF.